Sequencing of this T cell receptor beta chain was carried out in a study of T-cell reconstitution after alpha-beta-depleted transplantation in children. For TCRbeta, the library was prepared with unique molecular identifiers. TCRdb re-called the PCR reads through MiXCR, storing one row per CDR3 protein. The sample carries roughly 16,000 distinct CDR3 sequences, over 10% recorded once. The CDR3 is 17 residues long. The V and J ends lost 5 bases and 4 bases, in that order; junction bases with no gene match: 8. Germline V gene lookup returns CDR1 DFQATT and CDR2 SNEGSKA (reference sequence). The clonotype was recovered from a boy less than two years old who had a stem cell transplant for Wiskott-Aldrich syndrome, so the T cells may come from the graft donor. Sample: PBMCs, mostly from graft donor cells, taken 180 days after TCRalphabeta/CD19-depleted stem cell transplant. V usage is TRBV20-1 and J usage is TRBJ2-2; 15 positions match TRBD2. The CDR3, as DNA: TGCAGTGCTCTCGGACTAGCGGGAGGGCCCGGCACCGGGGAGCTGTTTTTT. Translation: CSALGLAGGPGTGELFF.